These 21 T cell receptor beta chains share one sample of origin, sequenced in a study of PD-1 blockade in classical Hodgkin lymphoma. Brentuximab vedotin exposure varied, and every patient relapsed after autologous stem cell transplantation. Purification of CD4+ T cells from thawed PBMCs was performed via magnetic negative selection. Assay: immunoSEQ multiplex PCR; the TCRdb copy retains only in-frame clones and omits some. The sample lists more than 7,500 clones; around two thirds were seen once. Sequences were derived from CD4+ T cells from blood, sampled at baseline. The receptors here all came from a human donor with classical Hodgkin lymphoma.

A few counts support this clone. The V gene is TRBV5-5, the J gene TRBJ1-6; tentatively, D is TRBD1 (5 bases). V was pared by 2 bases and J by 7 bases, with 13 bases between. Germline V gives CDR1 SGHKS, CDR2 YYEKEE (reference sequence). This CDR3 region has 15 residues. This CDR3 reads CASSFLNRHNSPLHF. CDR3 in DNA: TGTGCCAGCAGCTTCTTGAACAGGCACAATTCACCCCTCCACTTT.

The chain uses TRBV5-6 and TRBJ2-2; D is ambiguous. V was cut by 1 base and J by 6 bases, with 7 bases left in between. Germline CDR1 SGHDT, CDR2 YYEEEE. This CDR3 spans 13 amino acids. CDR3 coding DNA: TGTGCCAGCAGCTTGCAGCTGTCCGGGGAGCTGTTTTTT. This translates into CASSLQLSGELFF.

The genes are TRBV2 and TRBJ2-3, with TRBD2 matching over 8 bases. The germline gives CDR1 SNHLY, CDR2 FYNNEI. The trim removed 5 bases at V and 3 bases at J, leaving 7 bases unmatched. This CDR3 has 15 residues. CDR3 residues: CASSFQAGVTDTQYF. The CDR3 region has the DNA TGTGCCAGCAGTTTTCAAGCGGGAGTAACAGATACGCAGTATTTT.

This clone appeared a few times. The gene calls are TRBV2 and TRBJ1-2, with 9 bases lining up with TRBD1. The CDR3 is made up of 15 amino acids. The J segment lost 6 bases and the V segment lost 4 bases, leaving 9 bases of the junction unmatched. CDR1 and CDR2 (germline): SNHLY, FYNNEI. CDR3 sequence reads: CASSVVGQGIDGYTF. Here the CDR3 DNA reads TGTGCCAGCAGTGTAGTGGGACAGGGTATCGATGGCTACACCTTC.

V usage is TRBV18 and J usage is TRBJ2-7, with 9 bases matching TRBD1. The V and J ends lost 1 base and 0 bases, in that order; junction bases with no gene match: 4. Germline V lookup: CDR1 KGHSH, CDR2 LQKENI. This CDR3 is 16 amino acids long. The CDR3 region is CASSPQTGGLSYEQYF. CDR3 in DNA: TGTGCCAGCTCACCACAAACAGGGGGCCTCTCCTACGAGCAGTACTTC. Full variable domain (outside the CDR3, taken from reference TRBV18 and TRBJ2-7): NAGVMQNPRHLVRRRGQEARLRCSPMKGHSHVYWYRQLPEEGLKFMVYLQKENIIDESGMPKERFSAEFPKEGPSILRIQQVVRGDSAAYFCASSPQTGGLSYEQYFGPGTRLTVT.

CDR3 region: CASSSKGSGSFYEQYF. The DNA of the CDR3 is TGTGCCAGCTCGAGTAAAGGGAGCGGGAGTTTTTACGAGCAGTACTTC. The chain is built from TRBV18 and TRBJ2-7; 8 bases line up with TRBD2. Losses at the gene ends were 6 bases for V and 4 bases for J; bases not matched to a gene: 14. In germline, CDR1 is KGHSH, CDR2 LQKENI. This CDR3 contains 16 residues.

The rearrangement joins TRBV15 to TRBJ1-3; D remains ambiguous. The germline CDR1 and CDR2 sequences are LNHNV and YYDKDF (reference sequence). This CDR3 is 16 amino acids long. Trimming removed 1 base at V and 3 bases at J, with 13 bases between. The CDR3, as DNA: TGTGCCACCAGCAGAGGGGGAGAAGGCTTTGGAAACACCATATATTTT. Amino acid sequence: CATSRGGEGFGNTIYF.

The rearrangement links TRBV18 to TRBJ2-7; the D gene is possibly TRBD1 (5 bases). Germline values: CDR1 KGHSH, CDR2 LQKENI. The ends were cut back, 4 bases at V and 3 bases at J, with 10 bases in the middle. The CDR3 runs 13 residues. CDR3 region: CASSQLDSYEQYF. CDR3 nucleotides: TGTGCCAGCTCACAACTCGACAGCTACGAGCAGTACTTC.

V is TRBV19 and J is TRBJ2-5; TRBD2 matches at 10 bases. Germline CDR1 LNHDA, CDR2 SQIVND (reference sequence). The CDR3 has 15 amino acids. The ends lost 3 bases at V and 5 bases at J; junction bases unmatched: 6. The CDR3 region is CASSMASGSIETQYF. The CDR3 region has the DNA TGTGCCAGTAGTATGGCTAGCGGGAGTATTGAGACCCAGTACTTC.

The chain joins TRBV28 to TRBJ1-4; 9 nucleotides align to TRBD1. The CDR3 is made up of 16 amino acids. From germline, CDR1 is MDHEN and CDR2 SYDVKM. Trimming cost V 3 bases and J 2 bases; bases outside gene matches: 4. CDR3: CASSFGTGQTNEKLFF. The DNA for the CDR3 is TGTGCCAGCAGTTTCGGGACAGGGCAGACTAATGAAAAACTGTTTTTT.

For the CDR3, the DNA is TGTGCCAGTAGTATTGGCCTTTTGGACGAGCAGTACTTC. This sequence encodes CASSIGLLDEQYF. The chain joins TRBV19 to TRBJ2-7; D gene unclear. Per the germline V gene, CDR1 is LNHDA and CDR2 is SQIVND (reference sequence). The V gene lost 3 bases and the J gene lost 5 bases, with 11 bases spanning the gap. This CDR3 has 13 amino acids. Full variable domain (rest looked up from reference TRBV19 and TRBJ2-7): DGGITQSPKYLFRKEGQNVTLSCEQNLNHDAMYWYRQDPGQGLRLIYYSQIVNDFQKGDIAEGYSVSREKKESFPLTVTSAQKNPTAFYLCASSIGLLDEQYFGPGTRLTVT.

The V gene is TRBV28, the J gene TRBJ1-6; TRBD1 agrees at 8 bases. V trimming: 5 bases; J trimming: 5 bases; junction bases outside the gene matches: 8. The CDR3 contains 16 residues. Germline V gives CDR1 MDHEN, CDR2 SYDVKM. CDR3 sequence (DNA): TGTGCCAGCAGTATCCTTACACAGGGGGATAATTCACCCCTCCACTTT. It specifies CASSILTQGDNSPLHF.

Notes on this clone: The sample carries other DNA sequences with the same CDR3. This chain links TRBV2 with TRBJ2-1; 7 bases match TRBD2. After removal of 3 bases from V and 4 bases from J, the junction contained 9 bases not matched to a gene. The V gene's germline CDR1 is SNHLY and CDR2 FYNNEI. The CDR3 has 16 amino acids. CDR3 DNA sequence: TGTGCCAGCAGTGAGGTTCGGCTAGCGGTATACAATGAGCAGTTCTTC. Its translation: CASSEVRLAVYNEQFF.

This clone was detected once. V is TRBV2 and J is TRBJ1-4; D possibly corresponds to TRBD1 (6 bases). The V end was cut by 6 bases, the J end by 13 bases, with 15 bases between. CDR1 and CDR2 (germline): SNHLY, FYNNEI. The length of the CDR3 is 12 residues. CDR3: CASSPGTLTLFF. CDR3 DNA sequence: TGTGCCAGCAGCCCCGGGACACTTACACTGTTTTTT.

This clone was observed a single time. The genes are TRBV11-2 and TRBJ2-5; possibly TRBD2 for D (6 bases). From germline, CDR1 is SGHAT and CDR2 FQNNGV. V lost 4 bases and J lost 5, with 8 bases in between. The CDR3 spans 12 residues. In DNA form, the CDR3 reads TGTGCCAGCAGCTCCAGCGGGGAGACCCAGTACTTC. Encoded protein: CASSSSGETQYF.

The CDR3 here is CASRPTGIARNGYTF. CDR3 DNA: TGTGCCAGCAGACCTACAGGGATCGCCAGGAATGGCTACACCTTC. The rearrangement links TRBV28 to TRBJ1-2, with D possibly matching TRBD1 (6 bases). V shed 6 bases and J shed 6 bases, with 20 bases lying between them. CDR1 MDHEN and CDR2 SYDVKM come from the germline V gene. The CDR3 loop spans 15 amino acids.

The chain joins TRBV7-9 to TRBJ1-5; unclear D gene. The CDR3 runs 12 residues. Trimming shortened V by 4 bases and J by 7 bases, and 8 bases separated the two germline ends. CDR1 and CDR2 from the germline V gene are SEHNR and FQNEAQ (reference sequence). The CDR3 spells CASSSSVQPQHF. The CDR3 coding sequence is TGTGCCAGCAGCTCCTCGGTACAGCCCCAGCATTTT.

The gene calls are TRBV21-1 and TRBJ2-7; no DNA check was done on the table's D call, TRBD2. TRBV21-1 is annotated as a pseudogene. This CDR3 spans 14 amino acids. The CDR3 DNA reads as TGTGCCAGCAGCAAGGGGGGGGCTGGGGACGAGCAGTACTTC. Protein product: CASSKGGAGDEQYF.

The chain uses TRBV25-1 and TRBJ2-1, with TRBD1 matching 11 bases. V shed 6 bases and J 7 bases; nucleotides not matched to a gene: 8. The CDR3 consists of 15 residues. Germline CDR1 is MGHDK and CDR2 is SYGVNS. CDR3 in amino acids: CASSPPGQGGNEQFF. The CDR3 DNA reads TGTGCCAGCAGCCCTCCGGGACAGGGGGGTAATGAGCAGTTCTTC.

This clone appeared a single time. The chain has TRBV4-2 and TRBJ2-1; perhaps TRBD2 as D (6 bases). Trimming shortened V by 0 bases and J by 8 bases, and 20 bases separated the two germline ends. The CDR3 totals 17 residues. Per germline, CDR1 LGHNA and CDR2 YNFKEQ. The CDR3 loop is CASSQEGLSIRRDEQFF. DNA for the CDR3: TGTGCCAGCAGCCAAGAGGGACTTTCGATCCGGAGGGATGAGCAGTTCTTC.

CDR3 sequence reads: CASSLRRGGTQYF. The DNA for the CDR3 is TGTGCCAGCAGCTTGAGACGAGGGGGGACCCAGTACTTC. The chain uses TRBV7-2 and TRBJ2-5; TRBD1 is a possible D gene (6 bases). CDR3 size: 13 residues. The germline V gene has CDR1 SGHTA and CDR2 FQGNSA. V lost 3 bases to trimming and J lost 7 bases, with 12 bases between them.